This TCR beta chain stems from a study of T cell repertoires in ileal Crohn's disease. Across the whole study: Around 37% were active smokers at surgery; median disease duration was around 7.9 years. Study outcomes and limitations: Compared with CD4 T cells, sorted CD8 cells carried more expanded clones.

As regards this clone: Its antigen is undetermined.

Germline V gives CDR1 SGHRS, CDR2 YFSETQ. The V end lost 0 bases, the J end lost 4 bases, and 13 bases lay between the germline ends. This CDR3 comprises 15 residues. The protocol was immunoSEQ multiplex PCR, while the TCRdb copy is restricted to in-frame clones and leaves out a portion. The sample comprises some 5,000 clones, around 80% of which are singletons, and about 12% rests with the top ten. The receptor was derived from an adult with Crohn's disease. Input material: ileal tissue. This chain links TRBV5-1 with TRBJ1-1, with D unclear. The CDR3 DNA is TGCGCCAGCAGCTTGGAGGCTCGCGAGGGCACTGAAGCTTTCTTT. Protein sequence: CASSLEAREGTEAFF.